This TCR beta chain was sequenced for a study of cytomegalovirus exposure and HLA in healthy donors. The approximately 120-subject validation cohort, separate from the 666-subject first cohort, included the donors. Clones were sequenced by immunoSEQ multiplex PCR, and TCRdb holds only the in-frame ones, with some missing. The top ten clones hold approximately 3% of a sample with around 260,000 clones, around 91% of them seen once. This clone was counted once. Its matching antigen is unknown. V gave up 1 base and J gave up 0 bases, with 7 bases separating them. CDR1 and CDR2 from the germline V gene are SGHVS and FQNEAQ. The CDR3 consists of 15 residues. Study conclusions and caveats: For most TCR sequences rarity was the rule, although some public TCRs occurred in many donors. Within the 130 or so validation repertoires, first-cohort TCR clusters tended to co-occur, according to a later analysis. It was around 160 TCR beta chains that were listed as cytomegalovirus-associated.

The J gene is TRBJ1-3, the V gene TRBV7-8; D is unresolved. Source material: PBMCs. The clonotype comes from a woman aged 25 to 39 in good health and CMV-seronegative. The DNA for the CDR3 is TGTGCCAGCAGCTTAGATTCAAACTCTGGAAACACCATATATTTT. It specifies CASSLDSNSGNTIYF. Using reference TRBV7-8 and TRBJ1-3 for the parts outside the CDR3, the full variable domain is GAGVSQSPRYKVAKRGQDVALRCDPISGHVSLFWYQQALGQGPEFLTYFQNEAQLDKSGLPSDRFFAERPEGSVSTLKIQRTQQEDSAVYLCASSLDSNSGNTIYFGEGSWLTVV.